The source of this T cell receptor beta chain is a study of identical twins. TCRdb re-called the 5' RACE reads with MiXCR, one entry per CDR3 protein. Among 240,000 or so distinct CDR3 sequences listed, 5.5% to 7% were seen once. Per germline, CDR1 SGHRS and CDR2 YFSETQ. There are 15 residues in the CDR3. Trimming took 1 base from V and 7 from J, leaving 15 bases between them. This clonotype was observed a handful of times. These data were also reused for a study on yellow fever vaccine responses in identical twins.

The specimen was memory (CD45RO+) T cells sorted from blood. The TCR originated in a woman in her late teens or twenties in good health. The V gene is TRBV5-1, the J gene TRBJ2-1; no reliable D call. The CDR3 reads CASSLWGPGGNEQFF. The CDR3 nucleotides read TGCGCCAGCAGCTTGTGGGGTCCGGGTGGAAATGAGCAGTTCTTC.